This T cell receptor beta chain was sequenced for a study of blood T cells in healthy people across ages. Together with a sample-barcoded 5' primer, a J-beta primer mix was included in a second PCR lasting about 7 to 11 cycles. In TCRdb, the 5' RACE reads were re-called with MiXCR into one record per CDR3 protein. This table holds about 680,000 distinct CDR3 sequences, over 45% found once. Of note for this clonotype: What it binds is unknown.

General study points: Age showed a roughly linear inverse relationship with TCR beta diversity per million T cells.

V lost 6 bases, J lost 7 bases, and 15 bases lay in between. The CDR3 length is 13 residues. Germline lookup yields CDR1 SNHLY and CDR2 FYNNEI. This receptor was taken from a woman aged 60-70 years in good health. This sequence joins TRBV2 and TRBJ1-2, with D tentatively TRBD1 (5 bases). Sample: blood. CDR3: CASRRGAASGYTF. Written as DNA, the CDR3 is TGTGCCAGCAGGAGAGGGGCAGCGTCTGGCTACACCTTC.